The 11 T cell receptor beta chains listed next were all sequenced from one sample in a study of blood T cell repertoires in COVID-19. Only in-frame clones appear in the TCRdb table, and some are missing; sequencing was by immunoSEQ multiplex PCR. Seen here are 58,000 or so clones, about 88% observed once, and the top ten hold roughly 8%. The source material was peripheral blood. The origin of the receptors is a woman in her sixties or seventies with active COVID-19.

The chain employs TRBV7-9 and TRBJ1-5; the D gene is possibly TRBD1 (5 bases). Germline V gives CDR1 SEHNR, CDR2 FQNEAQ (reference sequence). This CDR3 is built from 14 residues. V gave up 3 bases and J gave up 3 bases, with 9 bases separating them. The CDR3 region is CASSLSGNNQPQHF. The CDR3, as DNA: TGTGCCAGCAGCTTGTCAGGGAACAATCAGCCCCAGCATTTT.

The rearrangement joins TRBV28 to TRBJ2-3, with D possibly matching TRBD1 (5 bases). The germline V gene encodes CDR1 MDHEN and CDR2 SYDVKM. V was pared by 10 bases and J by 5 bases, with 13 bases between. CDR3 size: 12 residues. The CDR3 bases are TGTGCCACCGACAGCGTCGGAGATACGCAGTATTTT. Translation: CATDSVGDTQYF.

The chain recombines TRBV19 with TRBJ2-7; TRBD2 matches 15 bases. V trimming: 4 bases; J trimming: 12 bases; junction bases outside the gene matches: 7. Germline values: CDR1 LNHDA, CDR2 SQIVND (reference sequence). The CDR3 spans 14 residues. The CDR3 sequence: CASSTPGLAGGWYF. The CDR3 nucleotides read TGTGCCAGTAGTACCCCGGGACTAGCGGGAGGATGGTACTTC. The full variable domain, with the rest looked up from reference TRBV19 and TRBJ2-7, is DGGITQSPKYLFRKEGQNVTLSCEQNLNHDAMYWYRQDPGQGLRLIYYSQIVNDFQKGDIAEGYSVSREKKESFPLTVTSAQKNPTAFYLCASSTPGLAGGWYFGPGTRLTVT.

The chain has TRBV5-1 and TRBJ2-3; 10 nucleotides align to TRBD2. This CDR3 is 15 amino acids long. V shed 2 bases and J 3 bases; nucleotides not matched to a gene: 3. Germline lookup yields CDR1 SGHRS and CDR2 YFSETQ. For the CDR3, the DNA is TGCGCCAGCAGCTTCAGCGGGAGGGGGACAGATACGCAGTATTTT. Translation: CASSFSGRGTDTQYF.

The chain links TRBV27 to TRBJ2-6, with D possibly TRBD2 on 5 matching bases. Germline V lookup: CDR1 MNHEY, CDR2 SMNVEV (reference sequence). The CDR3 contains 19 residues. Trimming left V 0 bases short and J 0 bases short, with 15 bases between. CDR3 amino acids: CASSLSSYGVSSGANVLTF. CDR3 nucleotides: TGTGCCAGCAGTTTATCTAGCTACGGGGTGAGCTCTGGGGCCAACGTCCTGACTTTC.

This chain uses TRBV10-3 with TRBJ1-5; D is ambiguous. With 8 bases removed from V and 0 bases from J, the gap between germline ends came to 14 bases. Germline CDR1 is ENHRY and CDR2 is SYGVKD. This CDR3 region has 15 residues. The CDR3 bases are TGTGCCATCGGAGAGGGCAGGAATAGCAATCAGCCCCAGCATTTT. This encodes CAIGEGRNSNQPQHF.

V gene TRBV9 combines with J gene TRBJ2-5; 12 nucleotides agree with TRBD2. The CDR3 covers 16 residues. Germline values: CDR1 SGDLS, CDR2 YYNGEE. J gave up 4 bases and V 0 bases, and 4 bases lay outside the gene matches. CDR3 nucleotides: TGTGCCAGCAGCGTAGCTAGCGGGAGGGGTATAGAGACCCAGTACTTC. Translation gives CASSVASGRGIETQYF. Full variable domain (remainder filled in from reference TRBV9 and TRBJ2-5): DSGVTQTPKHLITATGQRVTLRCSPRSGDLSVYWYQQSLDQGLQFLIQYYNGEERAKGNILERFSAQQFPDLHSELNLSSLELGDSALYFCASSVASGRGIETQYFGPGTRLLVL.

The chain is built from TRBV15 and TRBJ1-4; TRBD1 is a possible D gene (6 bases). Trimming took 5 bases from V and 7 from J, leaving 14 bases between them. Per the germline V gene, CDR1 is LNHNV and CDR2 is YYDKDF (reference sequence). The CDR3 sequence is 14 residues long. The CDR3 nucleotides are TGTGCCACCAGCGGGCGATACAGGGCTGAAAAACTGTTTTTT. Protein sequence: CATSGRYRAEKLFF.

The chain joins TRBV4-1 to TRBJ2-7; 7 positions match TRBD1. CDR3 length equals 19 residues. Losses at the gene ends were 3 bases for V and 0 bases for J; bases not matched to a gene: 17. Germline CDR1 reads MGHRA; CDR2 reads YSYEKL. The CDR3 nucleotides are TGCGCCAGCAGCCACCTAAAGGTTCTCGGACAGGCCACCTCCTACGAGCAGTACTTC. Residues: CASSHLKVLGQATSYEQYF.

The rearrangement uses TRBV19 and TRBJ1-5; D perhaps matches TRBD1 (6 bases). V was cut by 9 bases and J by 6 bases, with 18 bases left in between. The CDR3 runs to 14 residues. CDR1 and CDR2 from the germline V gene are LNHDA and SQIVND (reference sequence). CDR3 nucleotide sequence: TGTGCCAGCGTCGGTTGGGGGCGAGGTCAGCCCCAGCATTTT. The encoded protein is CASVGWGRGQPQHF. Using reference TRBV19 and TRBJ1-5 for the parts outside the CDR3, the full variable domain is DGGITQSPKYLFRKEGQNVTLSCEQNLNHDAMYWYRQDPGQGLRLIYYSQIVNDFQKGDIAEGYSVSREKKESFPLTVTSAQKNPTAFYLCASVGWGRGQPQHFGDGTRLSIL.

For the CDR3, the DNA is TGTGCCAGCAGCGTAGATTATTCGGGGGGCGAGGGCACTGAAGCTTTCTTT. Its translation: CASSVDYSGGEGTEAFF. J is TRBJ1-1 and V is TRBV9, with D maybe TRBD1 (6 bases). The CDR3 extends over 17 amino acids. Germline lookup yields CDR1 SGDLS and CDR2 YYNGEE. V lost 0 bases and J 4 bases, leaving 19 bases between the germline ends.